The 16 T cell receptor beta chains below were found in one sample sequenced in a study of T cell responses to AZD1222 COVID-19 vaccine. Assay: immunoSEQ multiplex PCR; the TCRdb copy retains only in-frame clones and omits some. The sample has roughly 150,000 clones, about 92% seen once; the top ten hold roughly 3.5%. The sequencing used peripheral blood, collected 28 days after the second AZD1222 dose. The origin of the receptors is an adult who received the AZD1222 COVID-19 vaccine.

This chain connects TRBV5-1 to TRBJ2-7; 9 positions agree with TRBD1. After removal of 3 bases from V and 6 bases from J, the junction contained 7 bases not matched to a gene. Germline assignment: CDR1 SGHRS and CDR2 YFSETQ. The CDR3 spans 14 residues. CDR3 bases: TGCGCCAGCAGCTATGGACAGGGGACCAGCGAGCAGTACTTC. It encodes CASSYGQGTSEQYF.

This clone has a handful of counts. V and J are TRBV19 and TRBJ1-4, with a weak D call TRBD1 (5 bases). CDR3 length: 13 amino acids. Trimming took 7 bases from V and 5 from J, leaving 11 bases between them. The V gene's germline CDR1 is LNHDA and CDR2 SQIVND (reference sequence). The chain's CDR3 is CASTPRGNEKLFF. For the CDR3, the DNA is TGTGCCAGTACCCCGCGGGGGAATGAAAAACTGTTTTTT.

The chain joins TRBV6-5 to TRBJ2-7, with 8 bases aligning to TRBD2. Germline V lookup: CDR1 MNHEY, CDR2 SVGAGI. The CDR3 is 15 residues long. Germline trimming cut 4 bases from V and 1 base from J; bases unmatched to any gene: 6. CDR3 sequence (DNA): TGTGCCAGCAGTTTTCACGGGACTAGATCCTACGAGCAGTACTTC. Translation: CASSFHGTRSYEQYF.

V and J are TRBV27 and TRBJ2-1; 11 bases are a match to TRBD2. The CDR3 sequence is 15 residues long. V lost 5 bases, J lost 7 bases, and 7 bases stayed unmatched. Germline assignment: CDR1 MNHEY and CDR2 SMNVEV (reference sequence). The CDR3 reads CASSKLAGDTNEQFF. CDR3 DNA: TGTGCCAGCAGTAAACTAGCGGGAGATACGAATGAGCAGTTCTTC.

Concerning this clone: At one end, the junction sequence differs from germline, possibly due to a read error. CDR3 in amino acids: CASSDRRTQIF. CDR3 nucleotides: TGTGCCAGCAGCGATCGACGGACACAAATCTTT. J is TRBJ1-1 and V is TRBV25-1; TRBD1 might be the D (5 bases). CDR3 length equals 11 residues. Germline values: CDR1 MGHDK, CDR2 SYGVNS.

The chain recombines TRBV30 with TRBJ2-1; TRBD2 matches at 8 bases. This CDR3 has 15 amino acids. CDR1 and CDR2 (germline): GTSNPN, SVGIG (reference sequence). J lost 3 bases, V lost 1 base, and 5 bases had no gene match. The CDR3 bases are TGTGCCTGGAGTGGGCGAGCGGGAGTCTACAATGAGCAGTTCTTC. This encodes CAWSGRAGVYNEQFF.

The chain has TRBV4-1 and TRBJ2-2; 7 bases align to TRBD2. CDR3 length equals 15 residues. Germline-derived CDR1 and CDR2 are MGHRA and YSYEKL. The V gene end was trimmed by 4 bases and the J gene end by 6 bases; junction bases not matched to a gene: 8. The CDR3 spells CASSPGLVLSGELFF. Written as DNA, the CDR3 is TGCGCCAGCAGCCCTGGACTAGTCCTCTCCGGGGAGCTGTTTTTT.

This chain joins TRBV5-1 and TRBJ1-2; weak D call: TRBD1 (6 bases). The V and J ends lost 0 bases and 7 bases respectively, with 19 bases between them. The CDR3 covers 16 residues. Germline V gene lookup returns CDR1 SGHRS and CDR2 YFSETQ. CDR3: CASSLGLQGGIAGYTF. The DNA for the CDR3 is TGCGCCAGCAGCTTGGGCCTACAGGGTGGTATTGCTGGCTACACCTTC.

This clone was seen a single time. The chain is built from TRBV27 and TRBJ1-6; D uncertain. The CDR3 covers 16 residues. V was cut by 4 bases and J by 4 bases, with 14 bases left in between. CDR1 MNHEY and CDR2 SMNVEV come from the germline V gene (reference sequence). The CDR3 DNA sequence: TGTGCCAGCAGTTCCGGAGTGGACCGTTATAATTCACCCCTCCACTTT. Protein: CASSSGVDRYNSPLHF.

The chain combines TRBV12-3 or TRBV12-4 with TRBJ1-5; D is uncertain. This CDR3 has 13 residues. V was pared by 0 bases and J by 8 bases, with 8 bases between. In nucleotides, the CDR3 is TGTGCCAGCAGTTTAGCCCCCAAAGAGCCCCAGCATTTT. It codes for CASSLAPKEPQHF.

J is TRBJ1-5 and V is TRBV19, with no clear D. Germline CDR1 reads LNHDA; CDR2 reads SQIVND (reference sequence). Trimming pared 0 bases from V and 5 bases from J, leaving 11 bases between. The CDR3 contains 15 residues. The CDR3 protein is CASSIDRGVDQPQHF. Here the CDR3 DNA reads TGTGCCAGTAGTATAGATCGGGGTGTCGATCAGCCCCAGCATTTT.

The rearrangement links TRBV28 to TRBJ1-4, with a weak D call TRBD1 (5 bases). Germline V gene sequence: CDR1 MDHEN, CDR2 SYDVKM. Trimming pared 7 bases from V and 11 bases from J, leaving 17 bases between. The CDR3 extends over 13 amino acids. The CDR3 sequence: CASTGTNHEKLFF. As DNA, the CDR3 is TGTGCCAGCACCGGGACCAACCACGAGAAACTGTTTTTT.

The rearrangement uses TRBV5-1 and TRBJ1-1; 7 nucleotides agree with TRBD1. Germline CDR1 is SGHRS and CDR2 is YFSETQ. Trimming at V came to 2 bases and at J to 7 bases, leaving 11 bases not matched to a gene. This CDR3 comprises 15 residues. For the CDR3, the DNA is TGCGCCAGCAGCTTCAATCTCAGAGGGGGCATTGAAGCTTTCTTT. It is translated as CASSFNLRGGIEAFF.

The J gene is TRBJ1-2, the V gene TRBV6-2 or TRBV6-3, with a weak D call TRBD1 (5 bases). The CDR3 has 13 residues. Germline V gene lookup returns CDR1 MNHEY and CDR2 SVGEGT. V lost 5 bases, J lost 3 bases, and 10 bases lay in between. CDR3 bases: TGTGCCAGCAGTGAGGGGAAAGACTATGGCTACACCTTC. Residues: CASSEGKDYGYTF.

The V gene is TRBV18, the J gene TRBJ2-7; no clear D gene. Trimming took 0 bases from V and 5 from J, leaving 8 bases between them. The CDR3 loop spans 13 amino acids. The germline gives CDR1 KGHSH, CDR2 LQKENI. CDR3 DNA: TGTGCCAGCTCACCACCCTATACAGACGAGCAGTACTTC. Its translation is CASSPPYTDEQYF.

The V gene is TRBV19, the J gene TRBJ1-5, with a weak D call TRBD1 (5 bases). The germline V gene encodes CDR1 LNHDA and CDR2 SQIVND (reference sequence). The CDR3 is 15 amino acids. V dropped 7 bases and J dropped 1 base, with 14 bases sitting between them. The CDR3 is CASTMTGGSNQPQHF. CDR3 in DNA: TGTGCCAGTACCATGACCGGGGGAAGCAATCAGCCCCAGCATTTT.